This T cell receptor beta chain was identified in a study of T cell repertoires in cytomegalovirus infection. Study-level information: Well-studied HLA-B-restricted CMV epitopes were used in the study alongside recently identified HLA-C-restricted ones. Public TCR beta signatures provided an indication of both CMV infection and a matching HLA type. Points from the study as a whole: It was HLA-C-restricted CMV-specific TCR beta clonotypes that dominated the response ex vivo.

This clonotype has ten or more counts. What it binds is unknown. MiXCR, run by TCRdb on the reads, gives a single entry per CDR3 protein. The data hold roughly 920,000 distinct CDR3 sequences, with 31% observed a single time. The germline V gene has CDR1 SGHVS and CDR2 FNYEAQ. Deletions cut 5 bases from V and 5 bases from J, with 24 bases between. The CDR3 runs to 17 residues. The chain recombines TRBV7-6 with TRBJ2-5; D unclear. The sequencing used cultured CD8+ T cells from PBMCs, collected from culture after CMV antigen stimulation. The clonotype was recovered from a human donor in good health (CMV status not recorded). Some clones in this sample may be carry-over from other donors' samples. The CDR3 DNA follows: TGTGCCAGCAGCCGATCTAGACCTCCCGATTTCGCCGAGACCCAGTACTTC. Its protein product is CASSRSRPPDFAETQYF.